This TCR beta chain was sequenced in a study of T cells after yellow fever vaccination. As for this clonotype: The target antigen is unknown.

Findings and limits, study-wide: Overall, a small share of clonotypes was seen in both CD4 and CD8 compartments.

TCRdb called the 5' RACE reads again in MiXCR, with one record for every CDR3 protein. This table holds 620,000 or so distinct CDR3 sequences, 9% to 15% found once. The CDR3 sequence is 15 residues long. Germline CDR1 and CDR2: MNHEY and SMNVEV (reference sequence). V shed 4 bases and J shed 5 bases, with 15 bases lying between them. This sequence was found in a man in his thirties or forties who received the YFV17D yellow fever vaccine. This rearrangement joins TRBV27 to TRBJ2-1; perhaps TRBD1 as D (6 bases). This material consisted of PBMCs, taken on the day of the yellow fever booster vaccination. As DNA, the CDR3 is TGTGCCAGCAGTTCCCGGGCAGGGGATCACAATGAGCAGTTCTTC. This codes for CASSSRAGDHNEQFF.